These 13 T cell receptor beta chains originate from one sample sequenced in a study of T cells after yellow fever vaccination (dated by TCRdb to between 2019 and 2020). To prepare the library, 5' RACE was applied. This sample was sequenced with an Illumina HiSeq 2500. TCRdb reworked the public reads: Q25 trimming with fastp, MiXCR clone assembly, productive beta chains retained. Rows are combined by CDR3 protein, so each entry shows the most common genes and DNA. This sample gives a few hundred thousand distinct CDR3 sequences in total; roughly 7.5% of them show up just once. The ten largest clones capture under 20% of the sample. The treatment or condition label here, explained by the study, means: live attenuated yellow fever vaccine strain. The specimen comprised PBMCs, sampled more than 35 days after the first yellow fever vaccination. The receptor source for this set is a man aged 18 to 29 who received the YFV17D yellow fever vaccine.

The chain uses TRBV7-9 and TRBJ2-5, with D tentatively TRBD1 (6 bases). The CDR3 extends over 15 amino acids. Germline-derived CDR1 and CDR2 are SEHNR and FQNEAQ (reference sequence). V was cut by 5 bases and J by 2 bases, with 15 bases left in between. The CDR3 loop reads CASSQSLQGQETQYF. DNA of the CDR3: TGTGCCAGCAGCCAATCACTACAGGGTCAAGAGACCCAGTACTTC.

The CDR3 here is CAWSTIRGRANQPQHF. The CDR3 region has the DNA TGTGCCTGGAGTACTATCAGAGGCCGGGCGAATCAGCCCCAGCATTTT. The chain uses TRBV30 and TRBJ1-5; the D is unclear. Between the trimmed V and J ends, which lost 2 bases and 4 bases, there was a span of 18 bases. This CDR3 has 16 residues. Germline V CDR1 and CDR2: GTSNPN, SVGIG (reference sequence).

This clonotype was detected only a few times. Possible read error: a much larger clone is one base away. The CDR3 here is CCARVGGGSSTDTQYF. CDR3 coding DNA: TGCTGTGCTAGAGTAGGTGGCGGTTCTAGCACAGATACGCAGTATTTT. The chain combines TRBV20-1 with TRBJ2-3; no clear D gene. This CDR3 has 16 amino acids. The germline V gene has CDR1 DFQATT and CDR2 SNEGSKA (reference sequence).

This clonotype turned up a few times. This rearrangement joins TRBV20-1 to TRBJ2-2; TRBD1 might be the D (6 bases). The CDR3 runs 15 residues. CDR1 is DFQATT and CDR2 is SNEGSKA in the germline V gene (reference sequence). Trimming left V 1 base short and J 4 bases short, with 13 bases between. CDR3 DNA sequence: TGCAGTGCTAGAGCAGTTGGGGGCACCACCGGGGAGCTGTTTTTT. Translating it yields CSARAVGGTTGELFF.

This clonotype was seen only a few times. The chain employs TRBV7-8 and TRBJ2-2; TRBD2 matches 8 bases. V dropped 5 bases and J dropped 4; count of bases not matched to a gene: 9. The CDR3 consists of 16 residues. The germline V gene has CDR1 SGHVS and CDR2 FQNEAQ. DNA for the CDR3: TGTGCCAGCAGCCCCAACCCGGGGACTAGCACCGGGGAGCTGTTTTTT. Protein product: CASSPNPGTSTGELFF.

The chain is built from TRBV15 and TRBJ2-1; D is undetermined. The V end lost 1 base, the J end lost 2 bases, and 3 bases lay between the germline ends. The germline gives CDR1 LNHNV, CDR2 YYDKDF (reference sequence). The CDR3 has 13 residues. This CDR3 reads CATSRAAYNEQFF. CDR3 nucleotides: TGTGCCACCAGCAGAGCTGCCTACAATGAGCAGTTCTTC.

This clonotype was seen ten or more times. The chain links TRBV5-1 to TRBJ1-2, with D maybe TRBD1 (5 bases). The CDR3 length is 14 residues. Trimming removed 4 bases at V and 4 bases at J, with 14 bases between. The V gene's germline CDR1 is SGHRS and CDR2 YFSETQ. CDR3: CASSAPGRFYGYTF. CDR3 in DNA: TGCGCCAGCAGCGCACCGGGACGTTTCTATGGCTACACCTTC.

V is TRBV10-3 and J is TRBJ1-1; D gene ambiguous. V was trimmed by 8 bases and J by 2 bases, leaving 9 bases between them. CDR3 length: 12 residues. CDR1 ENHRY and CDR2 SYGVKD come from the germline V gene. CDR3 bases: TGTGCCATCGGAGGCGATAACACTGAAGCTTTCTTT. Encoded protein: CAIGGDNTEAFF.

This clonotype was counted only a few times. The genes are TRBV7-2 and TRBJ2-2, with TRBD2 matching over 7 bases. V gave up 5 bases and J gave up 3 bases; unmatched junction bases: 6. This CDR3 comprises 15 residues. Germline V gene data show CDR1 as SGHTA and CDR2 as FQGNSA. CDR3 in DNA: TGTGCCAGCAGCCGGACTAGTCGGCACACCGGGGAGCTGTTTTTT. Encoded protein: CASSRTSRHTGELFF. Full variable domain (missing parts from reference TRBV7-2 and TRBJ2-2): GAGVSQSPSNKVTEKGKDVELRCDPISGHTALYWYRQSLGQGLEFLIYFQGNSAPDKSGLPSDRFSAERTGGSVSTLTIQRTQQEDSAVYLCASSRTSRHTGELFFGEGSRLTVL.

The chain is built from TRBV4-1 and TRBJ1-4; 9 bases are a match to TRBD1. With 4 bases clipped from V and 6 bases from J, the junction kept 3 bases outside the gene matches. CDR3 length equals 14 residues. CDR1 and CDR2 from the germline V gene are MGHRA and YSYEKL. In DNA, the CDR3 is TGCGCCAGCAGCCCACAGGGGGCTGATGAAAAACTGTTTTTT. This encodes CASSPQGADEKLFF.

The chain combines TRBV7-2 with TRBJ2-3, with a tentative D call TRBD2 (6 bases). CDR1 is SGHTA and CDR2 is FQGNSA in the germline V gene. V was cut by 1 base and J by 3 bases, with 14 bases left in between. The CDR3 totals 16 residues. CDR3 sequence (DNA): TGTGCCAGCAGCTTAGAGCGGGCCTCCGGGACAGATACGCAGTATTTT. It yields the protein CASSLERASGTDTQYF.

CDR3 sequence (DNA): TGTGCCAGCAGGCGGTTGGTACAGAACACTGAAGCTTTCTTT. Its protein is CASRRLVQNTEAFF. The chain carries TRBV5-5 and TRBJ1-1; no reliable D call. Germline V lookup: CDR1 SGHKS, CDR2 YYEKEE (reference sequence). The germline V and J ends were trimmed by 5 bases and 1 base, with 12 bases remaining between them. This CDR3 is 14 amino acids long.

This clonotype has more than one count but fewer than ten. This chain uses TRBV7-9 with TRBJ2-7; tentative D call: TRBD2 (6 bases). The germline V gene encodes CDR1 SEHNR and CDR2 FQNEAQ (reference sequence). This CDR3 has 14 residues. The germline V and J ends were trimmed by 5 bases and 3 bases, with 14 bases remaining between them. The CDR3 protein is CASSRGGGFYEQYF. The CDR3 DNA sequence: TGTGCCAGCAGCCGTGGAGGAGGGTTCTACGAGCAGTACTTC.